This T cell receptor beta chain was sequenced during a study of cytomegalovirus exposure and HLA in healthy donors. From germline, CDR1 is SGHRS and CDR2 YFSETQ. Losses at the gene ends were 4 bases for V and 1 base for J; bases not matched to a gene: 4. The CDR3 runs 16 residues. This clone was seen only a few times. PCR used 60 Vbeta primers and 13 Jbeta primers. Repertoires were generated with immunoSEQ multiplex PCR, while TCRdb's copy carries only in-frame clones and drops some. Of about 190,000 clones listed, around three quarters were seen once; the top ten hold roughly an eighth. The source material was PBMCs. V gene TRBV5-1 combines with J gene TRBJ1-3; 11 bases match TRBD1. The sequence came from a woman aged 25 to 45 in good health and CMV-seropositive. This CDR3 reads CASSGGQGESGNTIYF. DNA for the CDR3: TGCGCCAGCAGCGGGGGACAGGGGGAATCTGGAAACACCATATATTTT.